The 4 T cell receptor beta chains in this list originate from one sample, sequenced in a study of blood T cell repertoires in COVID-19. Generated by immunoSEQ multiplex PCR, the TCRdb table keeps only in-frame clones and is missing some. Of around 190,000 clones in the sample, roughly 77% were seen once. Input material: peripheral blood. These receptors all come from a man aged 70 or older with active or convalescent COVID-19.

The chain has TRBV6-5 and TRBJ1-1; no clear D. Germline V gene lookup returns CDR1 MNHEY and CDR2 SVGAGI. CDR3 length: 14 residues. Deletions cut 4 bases from V and 1 base from J, with 10 bases between. This CDR3 reads CASSSPGRNTEAFF. The CDR3 DNA follows: TGTGCCAGCAGTTCCCCGGGGAGGAACACTGAAGCTTTCTTT.

This chain links TRBV12-3 or TRBV12-4 with TRBJ1-1; D might be TRBD1 (5 bases). The CDR3 extends over 13 amino acids. Trimming left V 6 bases short and J 9 bases short, with 17 bases between. The CDR3 protein is CASSQTGIRKAFF. The CDR3 nucleotides read TGTGCCAGCAGCCAAACAGGAATTAGAAAAGCTTTCTTT.

This clone was recorded a few times. The J gene is TRBJ1-1, the V gene TRBV19; D unclear. The CDR3 is made up of 13 amino acids. From germline, CDR1 is LNHDA and CDR2 SQIVND (reference sequence). Trimming took off 5 bases at V and 2 bases at J, with 9 bases between the two ends. The CDR3 region has the DNA TGTGCCAGTAGTGTTCAGTTAAACACTGAAGCTTTCTTT. The encoded protein is CASSVQLNTEAFF.

CDR3 DNA: TGTGCCAGCCTCGGGGGGTCGGGGTACAATGAGCAGTTCTTC. Its translation: CASLGGSGYNEQFF. The chain couples TRBV5-5 to TRBJ2-1, with TRBD2 matching over 7 bases. In germline, CDR1 is SGHKS, CDR2 YYEKEE (reference sequence). The junction had 8 bases not matched to a gene; V was cut back by 7 bases and J by 4 bases. The CDR3 sequence is 14 residues long.